The rows below give T cell receptor beta chains drawn from one sample of a study of T cell responses to AZD1222 COVID-19 vaccine. Sequenced by immunoSEQ multiplex PCR; TCRdb stores in-frame clones only, minus some. Of more than 110,000 clones in the sample, under 95% are singletons; the top ten hold about 3.2%. The source was peripheral blood, collected on day 0 of AZD1222 vaccination. All receptors derive from an adult in good health. The CDR3 runs from the conserved cysteine through the conserved F or W. Fields, in order: J gene, clone size, V gene, D gene, CDR3 DNA, CDR3 protein. The D gene is left open where the match is weak. Size is omitted from some rows. Given values are once, few, many or a class for expanded clones.

j_gene: TRBJ1-1; abundance: .; v_gene: TRBV7-2; d_gene: .; CDR3nt: TGTGCCAGCAGCTTAAAGACAGAACGACCCCTTTTTGAAGCTTTCTTT; CDR3aa: CASSLKTERPLFEAFF
j_gene: TRBJ2-2; abundance: .; v_gene: TRBV3-1/TRBV3-2; d_gene: .; CDR3nt: TGTGCCAGCAGCCAAAGGGGCGACACCGGGGAGCTGTTTTTT; CDR3aa: CASSQRGDTGELFF
j_gene: TRBJ1-1; abundance: .; v_gene: TRBV4-2; d_gene: .; CDR3nt: TGTGCCAGCAGCGCGCGGGGGGCGAACACTGAAGCTTTCTTT; CDR3aa: CASSARGANTEAFF
j_gene: TRBJ1-6; abundance: .; v_gene: TRBV12-5; d_gene: TRBD1; CDR3nt: TGTGCTAGTGGTGGGACAGGGGGGAATTCACCCCTCCACTTT; CDR3aa: CASGGTGGNSPLHF
j_gene: TRBJ2-5; abundance: .; v_gene: TRBV27; d_gene: .; CDR3nt: TGTGCCAGCAGTTTTCAAGGAGGGGGGGAGACCCAGTACTTC; CDR3aa: CASSFQGGGETQYF
j_gene: TRBJ1-2; abundance: .; v_gene: TRBV10-2; d_gene: .; CDR3nt: TGCGCCAGCAGTAAAGGCGAGGCTAACTATGGCTACACCTTC; CDR3aa: CASSKGEANYGYTF
j_gene: TRBJ1-5; abundance: .; v_gene: TRBV19; d_gene: .; CDR3nt: TGTGCCAGTAGTATGACAGTTCTGCACAATCAGCCCCAGCATTTT; CDR3aa: CASSMTVLHNQPQHF
j_gene: TRBJ2-2; abundance: .; v_gene: TRBV18; d_gene: TRBD1; CDR3nt: TGTGCCAGCTCCCCGGGACAGGAAAAAGTGGAGCTGTTTTTT; CDR3aa: CASSPGQEKVELFF
j_gene: TRBJ2-1; abundance: .; v_gene: TRBV19; d_gene: TRBD2; CDR3nt: TGTGCCAGTAGTACCTTAGCGGGAGGGACGGGCAATGAGCAGTTCTTC; CDR3aa: CASSTLAGGTGNEQFF
j_gene: TRBJ1-3; abundance: .; v_gene: TRBV5-1; d_gene: TRBD1; CDR3nt: TGCGCCAGCAGCCCGGGACAGCTCTCTGGAAACACCATATATTTT; CDR3aa: CASSPGQLSGNTIYF
j_gene: TRBJ2-7; abundance: .; v_gene: TRBV28; d_gene: .; CDR3nt: TGTGCCAGCAGTTTCCCCGGGTCTTCCTACGAGCAGTACTTC; CDR3aa: CASSFPGSSYEQYF
j_gene: TRBJ2-7; abundance: .; v_gene: TRBV27; d_gene: .; CDR3nt: TGTGCCAGCAGTTTATATGATCCTACGTACGAGCAGTACTTC; CDR3aa: CASSLYDPTYEQYF
j_gene: TRBJ1-1; abundance: .; v_gene: TRBV7-3; d_gene: .; CDR3nt: TGTGCCAGCAGCTTAAATCAGGCAGGGGTGGGCACTGAAGCTTTCTTT; CDR3aa: CASSLNQAGVGTEAFF
j_gene: TRBJ1-1; abundance: .; v_gene: TRBV5-1; d_gene: TRBD1; CDR3nt: TGCGCCAGCAGCCCGGGACAGGAGCCTATTCATCACACTGAAGCTTTCTTT; CDR3aa: CASSPGQEPIHHTEAFF
j_gene: TRBJ1-1; abundance: .; v_gene: TRBV7-6; d_gene: .; CDR3nt: TGTGCCAGCAGCTTAGCGGGCCCCTCGGCGGGCACTGAAGCTTTCTTT; CDR3aa: CASSLAGPSAGTEAFF
j_gene: TRBJ1-2; abundance: .; v_gene: TRBV5-1; d_gene: TRBD1; CDR3nt: TGCGCCAGCAGTTCACCCGGGACAGGTATCTATGGCTACACCTTC; CDR3aa: CASSSPGTGIYGYTF
j_gene: TRBJ2-7; abundance: .; v_gene: TRBV6-5; d_gene: TRBD1; CDR3nt: TGTGCCAGCAGTCTCCGACAGGGGTTAATAGGCGAGCAGTACTTC; CDR3aa: CASSLRQGLIGEQYF
j_gene: TRBJ1-1; abundance: once; v_gene: TRBV2; d_gene: .; CDR3nt: TGTGCCAGCAGTGTTCGCACCGAAGCTTTCTTT; CDR3aa: CASSVRTEAFF
j_gene: TRBJ1-1; abundance: .; v_gene: TRBV9; d_gene: .; CDR3nt: TGTGCCAGCAGCGTAGCCGAGAGGGCCGCCCTTTCTGAAGCTTTCTTT; CDR3aa: CASSVAERAALSEAFF
j_gene: TRBJ2-7; abundance: few; v_gene: TRBV4-1; d_gene: TRBD2; CDR3nt: TGCGCCAGCAGCCAAGAAACTAGCGGGAGGAGTGAGCAGTACTTC; CDR3aa: CASSQETSGRSEQYF
j_gene: TRBJ2-3; abundance: .; v_gene: TRBV6-2/TRBV6-3; d_gene: .; CDR3nt: TGTGCCAGCAGTTACTCATCCTCCAAGAACATGGGCTGGGGAGCGGATACGCAGTATTTT; CDR3aa: CASSYSSSKNMGWGADTQYF
j_gene: TRBJ1-1; abundance: .; v_gene: TRBV27; d_gene: .; CDR3nt: TGTGCCAGCAGTCCCGCGGACAACCCCATCACTCAAGCTTTCTTT; CDR3aa: CASSPADNPITQAFF
j_gene: TRBJ2-1; abundance: .; v_gene: TRBV10-3; d_gene: .; CDR3nt: TGTGCCATCAGTGACCCCCCTCACCTCAATGAGCAGTTCTTC; CDR3aa: CAISDPPHLNEQFF
j_gene: TRBJ1-1; abundance: .; v_gene: TRBV12-3/TRBV12-4; d_gene: .; CDR3nt: TGTGCCAGCCGCAGGGAAAGGAACACTGAAGCTTTCTTT; CDR3aa: CASRRERNTEAFF
j_gene: TRBJ2-1; abundance: .; v_gene: TRBV9; d_gene: TRBD2; CDR3nt: TGTGCCAGCAGCGTAGTAACTAGCGGTGACAATGAGCAGTTCTTC; CDR3aa: CASSVVTSGDNEQFF
j_gene: TRBJ2-2; abundance: .; v_gene: TRBV4-3; d_gene: .; CDR3nt: TGCGCCAGCAGCCAAGACAACTACCTTATCACCGGGGAGCTGTTTTTT; CDR3aa: CASSQDNYLITGELFF
j_gene: TRBJ1-1; abundance: .; v_gene: TRBV6-2/TRBV6-3; d_gene: TRBD1; CDR3nt: TGTGCCAGCAGTTGGAGCAGGGGGACTGAAGCTTTCTTT; CDR3aa: CASSWSRGTEAFF
j_gene: TRBJ1-5; abundance: .; v_gene: TRBV5-4; d_gene: .; CDR3nt: TGTGCCAGCAGCTTGTCCCCAGGGGATCAGCCCCAGCATTTT; CDR3aa: CASSLSPGDQPQHF
j_gene: TRBJ2-3; abundance: few; v_gene: TRBV2; d_gene: TRBD1; CDR3nt: TGTGCCAGCTCGATAACAGGGGGCCGCACAGATACGCAGTATTTT; CDR3aa: CASSITGGRTDTQYF
j_gene: TRBJ1-1; abundance: .; v_gene: TRBV18; d_gene: .; CDR3nt: TGTGCCAGCTCACCCCCATCCCAACGGAACACTGAAGCTTTCTTT; CDR3aa: CASSPPSQRNTEAFF
j_gene: TRBJ1-6; abundance: .; v_gene: TRBV25-1; d_gene: .; CDR3nt: TGTGCCAGCTCCCGGACAGACTATAATTCACCCCTCCACTTT; CDR3aa: CASSRTDYNSPLHF
j_gene: TRBJ1-2; abundance: .; v_gene: TRBV29-1; d_gene: .; CDR3nt: TGCATCGGAATTGAGGGTGATGACGGCTACACCTTC; CDR3aa: CIGIEGDDGYTF